Below, 22 T cell receptor beta chains from the same sample are listed, as sequenced in a study of regulatory T cells in long-lasting Graves disease. Time point defined: newly diagnosed GD, antithyroid drugs for less than 3 months. Researchers made the TCR library from RNA that was extracted from PBMCs. Arm-PCR of CDR3 regions with iRepertoire HTBI primers generated TCR beta libraries. MiXCR, run by TCRdb on the multiplex PCR reads, gives a single entry per CDR3 protein. The table lists about 440,000 distinct CDR3 sequences, more than 12% of them singletons. A further study also used this sample, focusing on T cells in Graves' hyperthyroidism and ophthalmopathy.

The sample was peripheral blood mononuclear cells (PBMCs), taken at new diagnosis, from a patient treated with antithyroid drugs. The receptor set was obtained from a young woman with Graves disease.

This clonotype has at least ten counts. This chain joins TRBV2 and TRBJ1-5; D is unresolved. V lost 7 bases, J lost 7 bases, and 17 bases lay in between. The germline V gene encodes CDR1 SNHLY and CDR2 FYNNEI. The CDR3 runs to 14 residues. This CDR3 reads CASTEASSGQPQHF. The CDR3 nucleotides read TGTGCCAGCACCGAGGCATCATCCGGACAGCCCCAGCATTTT.

This clonotype was picked up many times. The chain uses TRBV3-1 and TRBJ2-5; D gene unclear. With 0 bases removed from V and 0 bases from J, the gap between germline ends came to 8 bases. This CDR3 is 15 amino acids long. Germline values: CDR1 LGHDT, CDR2 YNNKEL (reference sequence). Here the CDR3 DNA reads TGTGCCAGCAGCCAAGACTGGCGGAACCAAGAGACCCAGTACTTC. Translation gives CASSQDWRNQETQYF.

The CDR3 loop is CASSFYGTYEQYF. The DNA of the CDR3 is TGTGCCAGCAGCTTTTACGGGACCTACGAGCAGTACTTC. The chain combines TRBV7-9 with TRBJ2-7; D may be TRBD2 (5 bases). V was pared by 3 bases and J by 2 bases, with 8 bases between. The CDR3 length is 13 residues. Germline V gives CDR1 SEHNR, CDR2 FQNEAQ (reference sequence).

This clonotype has a count of ten or more. The genes are TRBV27 and TRBJ1-5, with D maybe TRBD1 (5 bases). Germline lookup yields CDR1 MNHEY and CDR2 SMNVEV (reference sequence). CDR3 size: 17 residues. Trimming removed 4 bases at V and 0 bases at J, with 16 bases between. The CDR3 region has the DNA TGTGCCAGCAGTTCGGGACTTATTGGGAATAGCAATCAGCCCCAGCATTTT. Amino acids: CASSSGLIGNSNQPQHF.

The chain links TRBV5-4 to TRBJ2-3, with D unclear. There are 14 residues in the CDR3. Per germline, CDR1 SGHNT and CDR2 YYREEE (reference sequence). Trimming took 3 bases from V and 6 from J, leaving 14 bases between them. CDR3 protein: CASSSRLSADTQYF. The CDR3 coding sequence is TGTGCCAGCAGCTCCCGCCTAAGCGCGGATACGCAGTATTTT.

Only a few counts were recorded for this clonotype. V is TRBV5-1 and J is TRBJ1-6; a weak D match, TRBD1 (6 bases). Germline values: CDR1 SGHRS, CDR2 YFSETQ. The CDR3 contains 16 residues. V was shortened by 3 bases and J by 4 bases, with 14 bases between the two germline ends. CDR3 in DNA: TGCGCCAGCAGCTCCTCGGACAGCCCTTATAATTCACCCCTCCACTTT. As protein: CASSSSDSPYNSPLHF.

This clonotype was found many times. The rearrangement uses TRBV7-2 and TRBJ2-1; D is ambiguous. Trimming cost V 3 bases and J 7 bases, with 10 bases left between them. CDR3 length: 13 amino acids. Germline V lookup: CDR1 SGHTA, CDR2 FQGNSA. The chain's CDR3 is CASSFGLRNEQFF. As DNA, the CDR3 is TGTGCCAGCAGCTTTGGCCTCCGAAATGAGCAGTTCTTC.

This clonotype was found a few times. In DNA form, the CDR3 reads TGTGCCAGCAGCGGGACTAGCGGGAGACGTGATGAGCAGTTCTTC. Protein: CASSGTSGRRDEQFF. V and J are TRBV7-9 and TRBJ2-1; TRBD2 matches at 14 bases. The V segment lost 5 bases and the J segment 8 bases; nucleotides outside the gene matches: 5. This CDR3 is built from 15 residues. Looked up from germline, CDR1 is SEHNR and CDR2 is FQNEAQ (reference sequence). Variable domain in full (rest from reference TRBV7-9 and TRBJ2-1): DTGVSQNPRHKITKRGQNVTFRCDPISEHNRLYWYRQTLGQGPEFLTYFQNEAQLEKSRLLSDRFSAERPKGSFSTLEIQRTEQGDSAMYLCASSGTSGRRDEQFFGPGTRLTVL.

About this clonotype itself: Given a much more abundant clone one base away, this may be a read error. The chain carries TRBV5-6 and TRBJ1-1, with TRBD1 matching over 7 bases. Germline V gene sequence: CDR1 SGHDT, CDR2 YYEEEE. Germline trimming cut 6 bases from V and 4 bases from J; bases unmatched to any gene: 3. CDR3 size: 12 residues. In DNA form, the CDR3 reads TGTGCCAGCACCCACAGGGGCACTGAAGCTTTCTTT. Amino acid sequence: CASTHRGTEAFF.

This clonotype has ten or more counts. The gene calls are TRBV10-3 and TRBJ2-7, with 15 positions matching TRBD2. CDR3 length: 16 amino acids. The ends lost 0 bases at V and 4 bases at J; junction bases unmatched: 1. The germline CDR1 and CDR2 sequences are ENHRY and SYGVKD. The CDR3, as DNA: TGTGCCATCAGTGAGTCGGGACTAGCGGGAGGTTACGAGCAGTACTTC. This sequence encodes CAISESGLAGGYEQYF.

This clonotype appeared many times. This rearrangement joins TRBV24-1 to TRBJ2-7, with D unresolved. The CDR3 has 13 residues. Germline V gives CDR1 KGHDR, CDR2 SFDVKD. Trimming removed 5 bases from V and 0 bases from J, with 7 bases in between. The CDR3 coding sequence is TGTGCCACCAGTGGTGGCTCCTCCTACGAGCAGTACTTC. Residues: CATSGGSSYEQYF.

This chain links TRBV18 with TRBJ1-4; D gene ambiguous. CDR3 length: 14 amino acids. Trimming stripped 3 bases from V and 6 bases from J, with 11 bases between. The germline V gene has CDR1 KGHSH and CDR2 LQKENI. The CDR3 reads CASSPSRSDEKLFF. In DNA form, the CDR3 reads TGTGCCAGCTCACCTTCTAGGAGTGATGAAAAACTGTTTTTT.

This clonotype was observed a handful of times. The chain links TRBV6-2 or TRBV6-3 to TRBJ1-2; D may be TRBD1 (5 bases). Germline V CDR1 and CDR2: MNHEY, SVGEGT. The germline V and J ends were trimmed by 0 bases and 0 bases, with 11 bases remaining between them. This CDR3 is 16 amino acids long. The CDR3 protein is CASSYSGGNTNYGYTF. DNA for the CDR3: TGTGCCAGCAGTTACTCGGGGGGGAATACTAACTATGGCTACACCTTC.

This clonotype occurred many times. The rearrangement joins TRBV27 to TRBJ2-1; 11 bases agree with TRBD2. There are 15 residues in the CDR3. Unmatched junction bases numbered 8, after V lost 7 bases and J lost 6 bases. Germline values: CDR1 MNHEY, CDR2 SMNVEV (reference sequence). The CDR3 bases are TGTGCCAGCACCCCCGGGACTAGCGGATCCAATGAGCAGTTCTTC. This translates into CASTPGTSGSNEQFF.

This chain links TRBV7-3 with TRBJ1-2; 9 bases fit TRBD1. The CDR3 totals 14 residues. With V trimmed by 3 bases and J by 7 bases, 6 bases remained unmatched. Germline CDR1 reads SGHTA; CDR2 reads FQGTGA. The CDR3 DNA reads TGTGCCAGCAGCTTCTCCGGGACAGGGTTTGGCTACACCTTC. Its translation: CASSFSGTGFGYTF.

Many counts were recorded for this clonotype. This chain uses TRBV11-1 with TRBJ2-1, with D unresolved. Germline CDR1 SGHAT, CDR2 FQDESV (reference sequence). V gave up 1 base and J gave up 3 bases, with 7 bases separating them. The CDR3 spans 14 residues. The CDR3 loop is CASSLGMDYNEQFF. The CDR3 DNA is TGTGCCAGCAGCTTAGGAATGGACTACAATGAGCAGTTCTTC.

This clonotype was seen many times. This chain links TRBV3-1 with TRBJ2-5, with D hard to call. The CDR3 covers 16 residues. Between the trimmed V and J ends, which lost 0 bases and 2 bases, there was a span of 13 bases. Germline V gives CDR1 LGHDT, CDR2 YNNKEL (reference sequence). The DNA of the CDR3 is TGTGCCAGCAGCCAAGAAGCCAGTGCGGATCAAGAGACCCAGTACTTC. It translates to CASSQEASADQETQYF.

As regards this clonotype: This may be a read error, as it is one base from a much larger clone. The chain joins TRBV6-1 to TRBJ2-2; a weak D match, TRBD2 (7 bases). Per the germline V gene, CDR1 is MNHNS and CDR2 is SASEGT. Trimming removed 7 bases from V and 5 bases from J, with 14 bases in between. The CDR3 length is 14 residues. In nucleotides, the CDR3 is TGTGCCAGCATCCCCGGGGGGCTAACCGGGGAGCTGTTTTTT. It codes for CASIPGGLTGELFF.

This clonotype was seen at least ten times. CDR3 protein: CASSKDGLNTEAFF. In DNA, the CDR3 is TGTGCCAGCAGTAAGGACGGCTTGAACACTGAAGCTTTCTTT. The chain carries TRBV28 and TRBJ1-1, with D hard to call. Trimming removed 5 bases from V and 0 bases from J, with 10 bases in between. Germline CDR1 and CDR2: MDHEN and SYDVKM. This CDR3 is built from 14 residues.

V and J are TRBV24-1 and TRBJ2-7; D is perhaps TRBD2 (6 bases). Trimming pared 3 bases from V and 6 bases from J, leaving 11 bases between. This CDR3 spans 13 amino acids. Germline V CDR1 and CDR2: KGHDR, SFDVKD. CDR3 residues: CATSDGGLSEQYF. As DNA, the CDR3 is TGTGCCACCAGTGATGGGGGGTTGAGCGAGCAGTACTTC.

This clonotype was found many times. The chain couples TRBV6-2 or TRBV6-3 to TRBJ2-2, with 8 nucleotides matching TRBD2. The CDR3 has 15 residues. CDR1 is MNHEY and CDR2 is SVGEGT in the germline V gene. Unmatched junction bases numbered 4, after V lost 5 bases and J lost 2 bases. The DNA for the CDR3 is TGTGCCAGCAGTGAACTAGCGGATAACACCGGGGAGCTGTTTTTT. Protein: CASSELADNTGELFF.

This clonotype was seen many times. This chain's CDR3 is CASSQGDSYEQYF. CDR3 bases: TGTGCCAGCAGCCAAGGGGACTCCTACGAGCAGTACTTC. This chain uses TRBV3-1 with TRBJ2-7; D remains ambiguous. Germline CDR1 LGHDT, CDR2 YNNKEL (reference sequence). Trimming took off 1 base at V and 0 bases at J, with 4 bases between the two ends. The CDR3 consists of 13 residues.